One and the same sample provided the 3 T cell receptor beta chains below, sequenced in a study of blood T cell repertoires in COVID-19. Measured with immunoSEQ multiplex PCR; TCRdb has only the in-frame clones, and not every one. Seen here are roughly 80,000 clones, less than 90% observed once, and the top ten hold about 3.8%. The sample comprised peripheral blood. The receptor set was obtained from a man aged 50 to 60 with acute or convalescent COVID-19.

The chain links TRBV7-2 to TRBJ2-1; the D is unclear. The CDR3 loop spans 13 amino acids. The germline gives CDR1 SGHTA, CDR2 FQGNSA. V lost 0 bases, J lost 9 bases, and 9 bases lay in between. The CDR3 region has the DNA TGTGCCAGCAGCTTAGCGTCGGTTCCTGAGCAGTTCTTC. It encodes CASSLASVPEQFF.

This chain joins TRBV24-1 and TRBJ1-5, with no clear D. The germline V gene encodes CDR1 KGHDR and CDR2 SFDVKD. The CDR3 sequence is 15 residues long. V gave up 3 bases and J gave up 2 bases, with 10 bases separating them. The CDR3 reads CATSDPRIGNQPQHF. CDR3 bases: TGTGCCACCAGTGATCCCAGGATCGGCAATCAGCCCCAGCATTTT.

This clone was found once. V is TRBV7-7 and J is TRBJ2-7; D might be TRBD1 (6 bases). V gave up 5 bases and J gave up 6 bases, with 26 bases separating them. Germline CDR1 and CDR2: SSHAT and FNYEAQ (reference sequence). This CDR3 has 17 amino acids. The chain's CDR3 is CASSASVGVTGISEQYF. In DNA, the CDR3 is TGTGCCAGCAGCGCCTCCGTCGGTGTCACAGGGATTAGCGAGCAGTACTTC.